These 27 T cell receptor beta chains were sequenced from one sample in a study of siplizumab effects on memory and regulatory T cells. The data were produced by immunoSEQ multiplex PCR, yet TCRdb's version contains in-frame clones alone and is incomplete. The repertoire holds some 120,000 clones, with 94% as singletons. The sequenced sample consisted of non-Treg CD4+ T cells sorted from blood. The source of these receptors is a human donor in good health.

The chain carries TRBV2 and TRBJ1-1; maybe TRBD1 (5 bases). This CDR3 has 11 residues. The V gene's germline CDR1 is SNHLY and CDR2 FYNNEI. Trimming took off 8 bases at V and 3 bases at J, with 7 bases between the two ends. CDR3 sequence (DNA): TGTGCCAGCGGAGGGGACACTGAAGCTTTCTTT. Residues: CASGGDTEAFF.

The V call is TRBV5-1, the J call TRBJ2-1; D is unresolved. The V and J ends lost 4 bases and 2 bases respectively, with 10 bases between them. The CDR3 is 14 amino acids. The germline gives CDR1 SGHRS, CDR2 YFSETQ. The CDR3 DNA sequence: TGCGCCAGCAGCGTGCAGAACACCTACAATGAGCAGTTCTTC. This codes for CASSVQNTYNEQFF. The full variable domain, rest sourced from reference TRBV5-1 and TRBJ2-1, is KAGVTQTPRYLIKTRGQQVTLSCSPISGHRSVSWYQQTPGQGLQFLFEYFSETQRNKGNFPGRFSGRQFSNSRSEMNVSTLELGDSALYLCASSVQNTYNEQFFGPGTRLTVL.

The rearrangement uses TRBV6-1 and TRBJ2-7; D is possibly TRBD1 (6 bases). Germline V gene data show CDR1 as MNHNS and CDR2 as SASEGT. CDR3 length equals 15 residues. The V gene lost 1 base and the J gene lost 7 bases, with 17 bases spanning the gap. The CDR3 sequence: CASSEGSGAVWEQYF. CDR3 coding DNA: TGTGCCAGCAGTGAAGGATCAGGGGCCGTGTGGGAGCAGTACTTC.

The DNA for the CDR3 is TGCGCCAGCAGCTCCGGGACAGGGGGCTTCGAGCAGTACTTC. Its translation: CASSSGTGGFEQYF. The chain recombines TRBV5-1 with TRBJ2-7, with 12 bases fitting TRBD1. Germline CDR1 reads SGHRS; CDR2 reads YFSETQ. The trim removed 3 bases at V and 6 bases at J, leaving 4 bases unmatched. The CDR3 is 14 amino acids.

V usage is TRBV7-6 and J usage is TRBJ1-2; 7 positions agree with TRBD1. V gave up 4 bases and J gave up 11 bases; unmatched junction bases: 4. The germline V gene has CDR1 SGHVS and CDR2 FNYEAQ. The CDR3 length is 11 residues. This CDR3 is CASSSDREYTF. The CDR3 region has the DNA TGTGCCAGCAGCTCCGACAGGGAGTACACCTTC. The full variable domain, its missing parts supplied by reference TRBV7-6 and TRBJ1-2, is GAGVSQSPRYKVTKRGQDVALRCDPISGHVSLYWYRQALGQGPEFLTYFNYEAQQDKSGLPNDRFSAERPEGSISTLTIQRTEQRDSAMYRCASSSDREYTFGSGTRLTVV.

The V and J genes are TRBV18 and TRBJ1-4, with 9 bases fitting TRBD1. With 2 bases clipped from V and 8 bases from J, the junction kept 6 bases outside the gene matches. This CDR3 contains 15 residues. The V gene's germline CDR1 is KGHSH and CDR2 LQKENI. CDR3 loop: CASSPTGTGQEKLFF. The CDR3 bases are TGTGCCAGCTCACCAACCGGGACAGGGCAAGAAAAACTGTTTTTT.

J is TRBJ1-5 and V is TRBV7-2, with a weak D call TRBD1 (6 bases). V lost 3 bases, J lost 4 bases, and 13 bases lay in between. The CDR3 consists of 15 residues. The germline V gene has CDR1 SGHTA and CDR2 FQGNSA. The CDR3 spells CASSLTGTPNQPQHF. CDR3 sequence (DNA): TGTGCCAGCAGCTTGACCGGGACACCTAATCAGCCCCAGCATTTT.

V usage is TRBV25-1 and J usage is TRBJ1-1; possible D gene TRBD1, 5 bases. V was pared by 8 bases and J by 5 bases, with 18 bases between. CDR1 and CDR2 (germline): MGHDK, SYGVNS. The CDR3 has 14 amino acids. CDR3 residues: CASGKGTFGTEAFF. In DNA, the CDR3 is TGTGCCAGCGGAAAGGGGACTTTTGGGACTGAAGCTTTCTTT.

V and J are TRBV5-4 and TRBJ1-1; D is possibly TRBD1 (6 bases). The CDR3 totals 14 residues. V was pared by 1 base and J by 2 bases, with 9 bases between. Per the germline V gene, CDR1 is SGHNT and CDR2 is YYREEE (reference sequence). DNA for the CDR3: TGTGCCAGCAGCTTGTGGGGGGCCAACACTGAAGCTTTCTTT. Amino acid sequence: CASSLWGANTEAFF. Complete variable domain (other parts from reference TRBV5-4 and TRBJ1-1): ETGVTQSPTHLIKTRGQQVTLRCSSQSGHNTVSWYQQALGQGPQFIFQYYREEENGRGNFPPRFSGLQFPNYSSELNVNALELDDSALYLCASSLWGANTEAFFGQGTRLTVV.

For this clone: Other nucleotide sequences in the sample specify the same CDR3. V is TRBV6-1 and J is TRBJ1-5; no reliable D call. The CDR3 has 12 amino acids. From germline, CDR1 is MNHNS and CDR2 SASEGT. V was shortened by 5 bases and J by 5 bases, with 7 bases between the two germline ends. The CDR3, as DNA: TGTGCCAGCAGTAAGAGGGATCAGCCCCAGCATTTT. As protein: CASSKRDQPQHF.

J is TRBJ2-2 and V is TRBV6-6; D not resolved. Deletions cut 8 bases from V and 3 bases from J, with 7 bases between. The CDR3 is made up of 12 amino acids. The germline V gene encodes CDR1 MNHNY and CDR2 SVGAGI (reference sequence). CDR3 in amino acids: CASSRDTGELFF. CDR3 bases: TGTGCCAGCTCTCGTGACACCGGGGAGCTGTTTTTT.

The chain has TRBV5-5 and TRBJ2-7; 11 bases map to TRBD1. Germline loops: CDR1 SGHKS, CDR2 YYEKEE (reference sequence). Trimming cost V 1 base and J 8 bases; bases outside gene matches: 5. The length of the CDR3 is 14 residues. In DNA form, the CDR3 reads TGTGCCAGCAGCTTGCGAGGACAGGGGGCGAAGCAGTACTTC. Translating it yields CASSLRGQGAKQYF. Full variable domain (rest looked up from reference TRBV5-5 and TRBJ2-7): DAGVTQSPTHLIKTRGQQVTLRCSPISGHKSVSWYQQVLGQGPQFIFQYYEKEERGRGNFPDRFSARQFPNYSSELNVNALLLGDSALYLCASSLRGQGAKQYFGPGTRLTVT.

V usage is TRBV5-1 and J usage is TRBJ1-1; 7 nucleotides agree with TRBD1. The V gene's germline CDR1 is SGHRS and CDR2 YFSETQ. The junction had 9 bases not matched to a gene; V was cut back by 6 bases and J by 1 base. The CDR3 spans 15 residues. CDR3 sequence (DNA): TGCGCCAGCACCCTCGGGACAGTCAAGAACACTGAAGCTTTCTTT. Translated, it gives CASTLGTVKNTEAFF. Combining the CDR3 with reference TRBV5-1 and TRBJ1-1 gives the whole variable domain KAGVTQTPRYLIKTRGQQVTLSCSPISGHRSVSWYQQTPGQGLQFLFEYFSETQRNKGNFPGRFSGRQFSNSRSEMNVSTLELGDSALYLCASTLGTVKNTEAFFGQGTRLTVV.

The genes are TRBV9 and TRBJ1-3; no clear D. The V end lost 1 base, the J end lost 8 bases, and 13 bases lay between the germline ends. This CDR3 has 14 residues. Germline CDR1 and CDR2: SGDLS and YYNGEE. The CDR3 spells CASSVFHSPDTIYF. Written as DNA, the CDR3 is TGTGCCAGCAGCGTATTTCATTCCCCGGACACCATATATTTT. Variable domain in full (rest from reference TRBV9 and TRBJ1-3): DSGVTQTPKHLITATGQRVTLRCSPRSGDLSVYWYQQSLDQGLQFLIQYYNGEERAKGNILERFSAQQFPDLHSELNLSSLELGDSALYFCASSVFHSPDTIYFGEGSWLTVV.

V gene TRBV18 combines with J gene TRBJ2-6; maybe TRBD2 (6 bases). This CDR3 has 17 residues. The ends were cut back, 5 bases at V and 0 bases at J, with 14 bases in the middle. The V gene's germline CDR1 is KGHSH and CDR2 LQKENI. This CDR3 reads CASSSGRELSGANVLTF. For the CDR3, the DNA is TGTGCCAGCTCATCGGGACGGGAGCTCTCTGGGGCCAACGTCCTGACTTTC.

This chain links TRBV5-1 with TRBJ2-5; 9 nucleotides match TRBD2. The length of the CDR3 is 15 residues. The V gene's germline CDR1 is SGHRS and CDR2 YFSETQ. V lost 6 bases, J lost 5 bases, and 11 bases stayed unmatched. DNA of the CDR3: TGCGCCAGCATGGAAGCGGGGGGCGGAGATGAGACCCAGTACTTC. It translates to CASMEAGGGDETQYF.

V and J are TRBV1 and TRBJ2-1. TRBV1 is a known pseudogene. The CDR3 loop spans 13 amino acids. The CDR3 bases are TGCACCAGCAGCCGGCAAAGAGTGGGTGAGCAGTTCTTC. This sequence encodes CTSSRQRVGEQFF.

V usage is TRBV2 and J usage is TRBJ1-1; tentatively, D is TRBD1 (5 bases). Trimming removed 4 bases from V and 4 bases from J, with 13 bases in between. The length of the CDR3 is 14 residues. The germline CDR1 and CDR2 sequences are SNHLY and FYNNEI. DNA for the CDR3: TGTGCCAGCAGTGTTTTGGACATTGGCACTGAAGCTTTCTTT. Encoded protein: CASSVLDIGTEAFF.

V usage is TRBV19 and J usage is TRBJ1-2, with D perhaps TRBD1 (6 bases). V was pared by 2 bases and J by 3 bases, with 7 bases between. The CDR3 covers 13 residues. The germline V gene encodes CDR1 LNHDA and CDR2 SQIVND (reference sequence). CDR3 nucleotides: TGTGCCAGTAGTATACAGGGGCACTATGGCTACACCTTC. It yields the protein CASSIQGHYGYTF.

In the case of this clone: Other DNA sequences of this sample code for an identical CDR3. The chain employs TRBV5-1 and TRBJ2-1, with D unresolved. The CDR3 contains 11 residues. The V end was cut by 0 bases, the J end by 5 bases, with 0 bases between. CDR1 SGHRS and CDR2 YFSETQ come from the germline V gene. The CDR3 coding sequence is TGCGCCAGCAGCTTGGACAATGAGCAGTTCTTC. It encodes CASSLDNEQFF. Based on the CDR3 plus reference TRBV5-1 and TRBJ2-1, the full variable domain is KAGVTQTPRYLIKTRGQQVTLSCSPISGHRSVSWYQQTPGQGLQFLFEYFSETQRNKGNFPGRFSGRQFSNSRSEMNVSTLELGDSALYLCASSLDNEQFFGPGTRLTVL.

The J gene is TRBJ1-5, the V gene TRBV7-2; D may be TRBD1 (6 bases). Germline values: CDR1 SGHTA, CDR2 FQGNSA. The V end was cut by 4 bases, the J end by 4 bases, with 14 bases between. There are 15 residues in the CDR3. CDR3 nucleotide sequence: TGTGCCAGCAGCTCCATTACAGGGTCAAATCAGCCCCAGCATTTT. Encoded protein: CASSSITGSNQPQHF.

This chain's CDR3 is CASSRDRESFSFYNEQFF. The CDR3 DNA reads as TGCGCCAGCAGCCGGGACAGGGAATCTTTTAGCTTCTACAATGAGCAGTTCTTC. The chain uses TRBV5-1 and TRBJ2-1, with 9 bases identical to TRBD1. Germline V gene lookup returns CDR1 SGHRS and CDR2 YFSETQ. The CDR3 spans 18 residues. Losses at the gene ends were 4 bases for V and 3 bases for J; bases not matched to a gene: 14.

The chain's CDR3 is CASTGQLILGETQYF. The CDR3 coding sequence is TGTGCCAGCACCGGACAGCTAATCTTGGGAGAGACCCAGTACTTC. V and J are TRBV2 and TRBJ2-5, with a tentative D call TRBD1 (6 bases). The CDR3 covers 15 residues. Germline CDR1 SNHLY, CDR2 FYNNEI. Trimming cost V 7 bases and J 4 bases, with 19 bases left between them.

As DNA, the CDR3 is TGTGCCTGGAGTGAACTCGGGACGGCCGGGGGAGATACGCAGTATTTT. Translation: CAWSELGTAGGDTQYF. The gene calls are TRBV30 and TRBJ2-3, with D maybe TRBD2 (6 bases). The CDR3 loop spans 16 amino acids. V shed 1 base and J shed 5 bases, with 19 bases lying between them. Germline V gives CDR1 GTSNPN, CDR2 SVGIG (reference sequence).

The count of this clone is one. The chain recombines TRBV4-1 with TRBJ2-2, with D unresolved. The germline V gene encodes CDR1 MGHRA and CDR2 YSYEKL. V was cut by 3 bases and J by 5 bases, with 7 bases left in between. The CDR3 runs 13 residues. CDR3 in DNA: TGCGCCAGCAGCCAGCCTCTTACCGGGGAGCTGTTTTTT. It codes for CASSQPLTGELFF.

The chain joins TRBV27 to TRBJ2-1; TRBD2 matches 13 bases. CDR1 is MNHEY, CDR2 SMNVEV, per germline (reference sequence). The CDR3 totals 17 residues. J lost 10 bases, V lost 3 bases, and 12 bases had no gene match. In DNA form, the CDR3 reads TGTGCCAGCAGTTTCCCCCCACTAGCGGGAGGGGAGCAGGAGCAGTTCTTC. Its protein product is CASSFPPLAGGEQEQFF.

The chain combines TRBV6-5 with TRBJ2-7; D tentatively fits TRBD1 or TRBD2 (5 bases each). V dropped 5 bases and J dropped 3 bases, with 11 bases sitting between them. Germline V gives CDR1 MNHEY, CDR2 SVGAGI. This CDR3 spans 13 amino acids. Written as DNA, the CDR3 is TGTGCCAGCAGTCGGGACGGCCGCTACGAGCAGTACTTC. Protein sequence: CASSRDGRYEQYF.